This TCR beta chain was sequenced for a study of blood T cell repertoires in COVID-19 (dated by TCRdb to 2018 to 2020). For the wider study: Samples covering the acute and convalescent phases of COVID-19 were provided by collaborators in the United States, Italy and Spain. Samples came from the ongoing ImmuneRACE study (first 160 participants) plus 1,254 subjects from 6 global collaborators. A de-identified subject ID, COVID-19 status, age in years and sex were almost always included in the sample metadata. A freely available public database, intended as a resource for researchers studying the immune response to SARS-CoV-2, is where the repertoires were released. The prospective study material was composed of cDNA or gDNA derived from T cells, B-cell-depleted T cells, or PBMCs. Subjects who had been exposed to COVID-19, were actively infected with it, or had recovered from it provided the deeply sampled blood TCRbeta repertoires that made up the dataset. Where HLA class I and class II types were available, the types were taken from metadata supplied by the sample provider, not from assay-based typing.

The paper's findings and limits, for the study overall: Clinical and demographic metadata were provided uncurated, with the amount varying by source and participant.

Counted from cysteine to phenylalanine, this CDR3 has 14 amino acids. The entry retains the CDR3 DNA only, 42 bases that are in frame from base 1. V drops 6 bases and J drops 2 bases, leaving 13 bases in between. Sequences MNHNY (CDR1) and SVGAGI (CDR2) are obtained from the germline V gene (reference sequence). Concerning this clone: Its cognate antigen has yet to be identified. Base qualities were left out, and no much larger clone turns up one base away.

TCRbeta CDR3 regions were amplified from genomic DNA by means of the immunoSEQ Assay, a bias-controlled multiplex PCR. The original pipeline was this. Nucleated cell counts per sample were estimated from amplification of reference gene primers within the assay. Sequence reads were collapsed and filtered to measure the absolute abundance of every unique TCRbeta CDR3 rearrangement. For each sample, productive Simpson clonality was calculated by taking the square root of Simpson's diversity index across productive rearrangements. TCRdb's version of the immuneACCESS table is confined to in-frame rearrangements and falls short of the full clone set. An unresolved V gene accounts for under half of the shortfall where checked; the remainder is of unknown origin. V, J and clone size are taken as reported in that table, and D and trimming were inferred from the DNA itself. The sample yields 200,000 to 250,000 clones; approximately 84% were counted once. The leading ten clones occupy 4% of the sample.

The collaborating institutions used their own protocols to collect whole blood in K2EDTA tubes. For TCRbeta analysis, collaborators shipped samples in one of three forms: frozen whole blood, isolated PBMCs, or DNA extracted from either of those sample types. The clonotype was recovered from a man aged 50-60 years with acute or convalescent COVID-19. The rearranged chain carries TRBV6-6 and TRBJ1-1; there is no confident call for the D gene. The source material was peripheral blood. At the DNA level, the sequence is TGTGCCAGCAGGACCCCGGGAGCTAACACTGAAGCTTTCTTT. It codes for CASRTPGANTEAFF.